Each of the 17 T cell receptor beta chains below was sequenced from the same sample in a study of CD8 T cells in ankylosing spondylitis. Study-level results: It appeared that ankylosing spondylitis blood was characterized by a TCR beta motif of fewer than 10 highly homologous variants.

Their cognate antigens are unknown. TCRdb independently ran MiXCR on the 5' RACE reads; one entry per CDR3 protein. Among 750,000 to 850,000 distinct CDR3 sequences, over 9.5% were seen once, and the ten largest hold 0.51%. The sequencing input was blood, either unsorted or a sorted T cell fraction (not recorded which). These receptor sequences come from a male donor with ankylosing spondylitis.

This clonotype was counted many times. This sequence joins TRBV29-1 and TRBJ2-1; 8 bases are shared with TRBD2. CDR3 length equals 13 residues. With 7 bases clipped from V and 7 bases from J, the junction kept 9 bases outside the gene matches. The germline gives CDR1 SQVTM, CDR2 ANQGSEA. The CDR3 DNA is TGCAGCGGGTGGGGCGGGAGGACGAATGAGCAGTTCTTC. Translating gives CSGWGGRTNEQFF.

This rearrangement joins TRBV20-1 to TRBJ1-4, with D tentatively TRBD1 (6 bases). The V and J ends lost 3 bases and 8 bases respectively, with 16 bases between them. The length of the CDR3 is 14 residues. From germline, CDR1 is DFQATT and CDR2 SNEGSKA (reference sequence). Written as DNA, the CDR3 is TGCAGTGCTAGCCATGAGGGGGTTGGGGAAAAACTGTTTTTT. It codes for CSASHEGVGEKLFF.

V gene TRBV12-3 or TRBV12-4 combines with J gene TRBJ2-1; 9 bases are shared with TRBD2. CDR3 length: 15 residues. J gave up 7 bases and V 7 bases, and 11 bases lay outside the gene matches. The CDR3, as DNA: TGTGCCAGCAAAGTGGCCGGGACTAGCCCGAATGAGCAGTTCTTC. Its translation: CASKVAGTSPNEQFF.

In this sample, this clonotype turned up a few times. The CDR3 DNA sequence: TGTGCCAGCAGCCCATCGGACAGGGGAACAGATACGCAGTATTTT. Amino acid sequence: CASSPSDRGTDTQYF. The genes are TRBV7-9 and TRBJ2-3, with 9 bases fitting TRBD1. The CDR3 consists of 15 residues. Germline CDR1 reads SEHNR; CDR2 reads FQNEAQ (reference sequence). Trimming at V came to 5 bases and at J to 3 bases, leaving 6 bases not matched to a gene.

This clonotype was counted only a few times. The chain combines TRBV27 with TRBJ1-1; the match to TRBD1 covers 9 bases. Germline CDR1 MNHEY, CDR2 SMNVEV (reference sequence). The length of the CDR3 is 15 residues. Trimming cost V 6 bases and J 5 bases; bases outside gene matches: 10. CDR3 sequence reads: CASSRGTGRGTEAFF. As DNA, the CDR3 is TGTGCCAGCAGCCGGGGGACAGGGAGGGGGACTGAAGCTTTCTTT.

This clonotype came up a few times. The chain couples TRBV7-9 to TRBJ2-7, with 8 bases fitting TRBD1. CDR1 is SEHNR, CDR2 FQNEAQ, per germline (reference sequence). V trimming: 0 bases; J trimming: 2 bases; junction bases outside the gene matches: 9. The CDR3 covers 17 residues. The DNA for the CDR3 is TGTGCCAGCAGCTTAGCGGTTAGACAGGGGATCACCTACGAGCAGTACTTC. Translating it yields CASSLAVRQGITYEQYF.

The V and J genes are TRBV4-1 and TRBJ1-2, with 9 bases aligning to TRBD1. Germline V gene lookup returns CDR1 MGHRA and CDR2 YSYEKL. The J segment lost 4 bases and the V segment lost 8 bases, leaving 11 bases of the junction unmatched. This CDR3 is 15 amino acids long. CDR3 nucleotide sequence: TGCGCCAGCTCTTACCCCGGGACAGGGATCTATGGCTACACCTTC. It specifies CASSYPGTGIYGYTF.

This clonotype was counted a few times. The rearrangement links TRBV7-2 to TRBJ1-2; 9 bases match TRBD1. V was pared by 4 bases and J by 8 bases, with 8 bases of the junction left unmatched. Germline V lookup: CDR1 SGHTA, CDR2 FQGNSA. The CDR3 sequence is 14 residues long. Written as DNA, the CDR3 is TGTGCCAGCAGCTACCGCAGGACAGGGGACGGCTACACCTTC. Amino acid sequence: CASSYRRTGDGYTF.

This clonotype was detected only a few times. The CDR3 protein is CASTPGTGVFYEQYF. The CDR3 region has the DNA TGTGCCAGCACCCCTGGGACAGGGGTATTCTACGAGCAGTACTTC. The chain combines TRBV6-2 or TRBV6-3 with TRBJ2-7; TRBD1 agrees at 10 bases. V gave up 7 bases and J gave up 3 bases; unmatched junction bases: 9. The CDR3 totals 15 residues. The germline V gene has CDR1 MNHEY and CDR2 SVGEGT.

This clonotype has only a few counts. This rearrangement joins TRBV20-1 to TRBJ2-7; D is perhaps TRBD1 (5 bases). The CDR3 runs to 13 residues. CDR1 and CDR2 from the germline V gene are DFQATT and SNEGSKA (reference sequence). Trimming left V 0 bases short and J 5 bases short, with 11 bases between. In DNA form, the CDR3 reads TGCAGTGCTAGAGATTGGACATCCGACGAGCAGTACTTC. As protein: CSARDWTSDEQYF.

The table lists this clonotype with a few counts. The chain couples TRBV24-1 to TRBJ1-5; maybe TRBD1 (6 bases). V was trimmed by 3 bases and J by 9 bases, leaving 17 bases between them. The CDR3 covers 15 residues. The germline CDR1 and CDR2 sequences are KGHDR and SFDVKD. The CDR3 spells CATSDPSGRGGPQHF. Written as DNA, the CDR3 is TGTGCCACCAGTGATCCCTCAGGGCGAGGGGGGCCCCAGCATTTT.

This clonotype came up many times. This chain links TRBV10-3 with TRBJ2-1; tentatively, D is TRBD1 (6 bases). The CDR3 is made up of 17 amino acids. Trimming shortened V by 4 bases and J by 1 base, and 17 bases separated the two germline ends. Germline lookup yields CDR1 ENHRY and CDR2 SYGVKD. The CDR3 bases are TGTGCCATCAGTGGCTCTACAGGGTACGGATCCTACAATGAGCAGTTCTTC. Its protein product is CAISGSTGYGSYNEQFF.

The CDR3 protein is CASSFSVAKNIQYF. In DNA form, the CDR3 reads TGCGCCAGCAGCTTCAGCGTAGCCAAAAACATTCAGTACTTC. The chain couples TRBV5-1 to TRBJ2-4, with unresolved D. The germline V gene has CDR1 SGHRS and CDR2 YFSETQ. V shed 2 bases and J shed 0 bases, with 6 bases lying between them. The CDR3 is 14 amino acids.

This clonotype was counted at least ten times. This chain connects TRBV20-1 to TRBJ2-7, with unresolved D. The CDR3 runs 10 residues. CDR1 and CDR2 from the germline V gene are DFQATT and SNEGSKA (reference sequence). Trimming removed 4 bases at V and 7 bases at J, with 8 bases between. The CDR3 sequence is CSATSGEQYF. CDR3 DNA: TGCAGTGCTACGTCGGGTGAGCAGTACTTC.

The chain recombines TRBV4-1 with TRBJ1-6; no clear D. The V and J ends lost 1 base and 8 bases respectively, with 12 bases between them. CDR3 size: 15 residues. Germline V lookup: CDR1 MGHRA, CDR2 YSYEKL. The CDR3 DNA reads TGCGCCAGCAGCCAAGGGGAGCCTGAGTATTCACCCCTCCACTTT. Protein: CASSQGEPEYSPLHF.

This clonotype was seen at least ten times. V usage is TRBV9 and J usage is TRBJ1-2; D perhaps matches TRBD1 (5 bases). Germline V gene data show CDR1 as SGDLS and CDR2 as YYNGEE. The CDR3 runs to 15 residues. The ends were cut back, 4 bases at V and 0 bases at J, with 13 bases in the middle. CDR3 region: CASSPTATSNYGYTF. DNA for the CDR3: TGTGCCAGCAGCCCGACAGCAACTTCTAACTATGGCTACACCTTC.

This clonotype occurred a few times. This rearrangement joins TRBV18 to TRBJ1-5; the D is unclear. This CDR3 comprises 16 residues. V was shortened by 1 base and J by 3 bases, with 13 bases between the two germline ends. Germline V gene data show CDR1 as KGHSH and CDR2 as LQKENI. The DNA for the CDR3 is TGTGCCAGCTCACCACGTGCTCCGGCGGACAATCAGCCCCAGCATTTT. Its translation: CASSPRAPADNQPQHF. Combining the CDR3 with reference TRBV18 and TRBJ1-5 gives the whole variable domain NAGVMQNPRHLVRRRGQEARLRCSPMKGHSHVYWYRQLPEEGLKFMVYLQKENIIDESGMPKERFSAEFPKEGPSILRIQQVVRGDSAAYFCASSPRAPADNQPQHFGDGTRLSIL.